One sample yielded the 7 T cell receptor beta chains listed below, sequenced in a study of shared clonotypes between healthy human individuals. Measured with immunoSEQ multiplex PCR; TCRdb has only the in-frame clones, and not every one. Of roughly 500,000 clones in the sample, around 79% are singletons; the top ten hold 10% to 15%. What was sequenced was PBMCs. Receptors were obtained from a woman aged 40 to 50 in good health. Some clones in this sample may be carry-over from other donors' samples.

The CDR3 sequence: CASSLGPSHKQFF. CDR3 coding DNA: TGTGCCAGCAGCTTAGGACCCTCTCATAAGCAGTTCTTC. J is TRBJ2-1 and V is TRBV7-3, with unresolved D. V shed 2 bases and J shed 11 bases, with 13 bases lying between them. The CDR3 runs 13 residues. In germline, CDR1 is SGHTA, CDR2 FQGTGA.

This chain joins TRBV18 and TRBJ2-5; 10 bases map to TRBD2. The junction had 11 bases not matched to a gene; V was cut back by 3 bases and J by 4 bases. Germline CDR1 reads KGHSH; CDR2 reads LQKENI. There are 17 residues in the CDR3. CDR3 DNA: TGTGCCAGCTCACCTCGTTGGAGCGGGAGGGAGATAGAGACCCAGTACTTC. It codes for CASSPRWSGREIETQYF.

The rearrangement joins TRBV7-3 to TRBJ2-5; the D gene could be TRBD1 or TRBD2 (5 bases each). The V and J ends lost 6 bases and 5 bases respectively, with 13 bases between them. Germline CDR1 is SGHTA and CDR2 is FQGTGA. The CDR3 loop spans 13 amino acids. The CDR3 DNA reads TGTGCCAGCAGTTCGAGATGGGGGGAGACCCAGTACTTC. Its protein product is CASSSRWGETQYF.

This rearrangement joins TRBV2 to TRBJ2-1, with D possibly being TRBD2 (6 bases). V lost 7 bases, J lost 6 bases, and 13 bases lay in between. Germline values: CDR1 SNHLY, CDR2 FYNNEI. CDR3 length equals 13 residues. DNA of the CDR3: TGTGCCAGCACGGGAGTACGTAGCAATGAGCAGTTCTTC. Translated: CASTGVRSNEQFF.

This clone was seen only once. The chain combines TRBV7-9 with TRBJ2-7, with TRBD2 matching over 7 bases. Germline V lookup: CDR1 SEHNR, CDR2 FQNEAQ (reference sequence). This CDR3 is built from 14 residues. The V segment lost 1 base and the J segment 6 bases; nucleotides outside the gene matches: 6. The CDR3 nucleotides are TGTGCCAGCAGCTTAGGTGCGGGAGCGAGCGAGCAGTACTTC. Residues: CASSLGAGASEQYF.

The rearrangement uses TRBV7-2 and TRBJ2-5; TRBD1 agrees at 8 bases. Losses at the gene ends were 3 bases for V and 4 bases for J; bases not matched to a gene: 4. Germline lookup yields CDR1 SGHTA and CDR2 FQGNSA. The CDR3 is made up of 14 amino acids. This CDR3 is CASSLTGARETQYF. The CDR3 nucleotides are TGTGCCAGCAGCTTGACAGGGGCGCGAGAGACCCAGTACTTC.

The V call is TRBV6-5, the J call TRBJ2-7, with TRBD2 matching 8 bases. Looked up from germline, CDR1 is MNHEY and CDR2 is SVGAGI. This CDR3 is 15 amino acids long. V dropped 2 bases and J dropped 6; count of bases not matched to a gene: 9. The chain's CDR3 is CASSYQGAGAVEQYF. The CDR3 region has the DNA TGTGCCAGCAGTTACCAGGGAGCGGGAGCGGTCGAGCAGTACTTC.